The 21 T cell receptor beta chains presented below share a single source sample, sequenced in a study of CD8+ T cells in alopecia areata. The authors extracted RNA and reverse transcribed it into cDNA as the sequencing template. The table came from immunoSEQ multiplex PCR; TCRdb's copy has only in-frame clones and leaves some out. Counted here are some 150,000 clones, 54% occurring once; the ten biggest clones make up roughly 15%. The sample's treatment: oral pan-JAK inhibitor, 5-10 mg twice daily. The sample in question was CD8+ T cells sorted from blood, obtained at week 4, from a patient treated with tofacitinib. These receptors were taken from a human donor with alopecia areata.

The chain is built from TRBV13 and TRBJ2-5; D tentatively fits TRBD1 or TRBD2 (5 bases each). Trimming took off 1 base at V and 11 bases at J, with 8 bases between the two ends. Germline CDR1 reads PRHDT; CDR2 reads FYEKMQ (reference sequence). The CDR3 has 11 amino acids. The CDR3 DNA reads as TGTGCCAGCAGCTTAGATGAGGGGCAGTACTTC. Translated, it gives CASSLDEGQYF.

A single count supports this clone. In the same sample, other DNA sequences code for this CDR3. The rearrangement uses TRBV5-6 and TRBJ1-5; 8 positions match TRBD1. This CDR3 comprises 15 residues. Germline values: CDR1 SGHDT, CDR2 YYEEEE. The V segment lost 1 base and the J segment 4 bases; nucleotides outside the gene matches: 4. In DNA, the CDR3 is TGTGCCAGCAGCTTGTCCGGGACAGGTAATCAGCCCCAGCATTTT. This translates into CASSLSGTGNQPQHF.

This clone was counted once. The chain carries TRBV13 and TRBJ2-4; D uncertain. CDR3 length equals 16 residues. Germline V gene sequence: CDR1 PRHDT, CDR2 FYEKMQ (reference sequence). Trimming took 2 bases from V and 1 from J, leaving 12 bases between them. The CDR3: CASSLTPTGAKNIQYF. In DNA, the CDR3 is TGTGCCAGCAGCTTAACCCCAACCGGGGCCAAAAACATTCAGTACTTC.

As to this clone: This specimen includes other DNA sequences encoding the same CDR3. The V and J genes are TRBV9 and TRBJ2-2, with no clear D. Germline-derived CDR1 and CDR2 are SGDLS and YYNGEE. The length of the CDR3 is 11 residues. Trimming cost V 2 bases and J 6 bases, with 2 bases left between them. CDR3 coding DNA: TGTGCCAGCAGCGTCTCCGGGGAGCTGTTTTTT. Encoded protein: CASSVSGELFF.

This clone was seen only once. The CDR3, as DNA: TGTGCCAGCAGTTACTCGAAGCGGGGCTTGATCTATGGCTACACCTTC. Translation gives CASSYSKRGLIYGYTF. The chain couples TRBV6-5 to TRBJ1-2; perhaps TRBD1 as D (5 bases). CDR3 length equals 16 residues. V lost 0 bases to trimming and J lost 4 bases, with 15 bases between them. From germline, CDR1 is MNHEY and CDR2 SVGAGI.

This clone was seen a few times. V usage is TRBV11-2 and J usage is TRBJ2-3; D gene ambiguous. V lost 2 bases and J 6 bases, leaving 9 bases between the germline ends. CDR1 and CDR2 (germline): SGHAT, FQNNGV. The CDR3 sequence is 13 residues long. DNA for the CDR3: TGTGCCAGCAGCTTAATCAGTGGGGATACGCAGTATTTT. Its protein product is CASSLISGDTQYF.

This chain uses TRBV27 with TRBJ1-2, with a tentative D call TRBD1 (6 bases). CDR1 is MNHEY and CDR2 is SMNVEV in the germline V gene (reference sequence). The CDR3 contains 12 residues. The V and J ends lost 4 bases and 8 bases respectively, with 11 bases between them. Here the CDR3 reads CASSSGGHGYTF. In DNA, the CDR3 is TGTGCCAGCAGTTCGGGGGGCCACGGCTACACCTTC.

This clone was detected only a few times. The chain employs TRBV7-9 and TRBJ2-1; the D is unclear. CDR3 size: 13 residues. CDR1 SEHNR and CDR2 FQNEAQ come from the germline V gene (reference sequence). Trimming shortened V by 1 base and J by 6 bases, and 7 bases separated the two germline ends. CDR3: CASSLGSANEQFF. Here the CDR3 DNA reads TGTGCCAGCAGCTTAGGGTCCGCCAATGAGCAGTTCTTC.

The chain employs TRBV29-1 and TRBJ2-5, with D possibly matching TRBD2 (5 bases). V gave up 8 bases and J gave up 5 bases, with 15 bases separating them. The CDR3 has 12 residues. In germline, CDR1 is SQVTM, CDR2 ANQGSEA. CDR3 amino acids: CSLLSVGETQYF. For the CDR3, the DNA is TGCAGCCTTCTTAGCGTTGGCGAGACCCAGTACTTC. Supplemented by reference TRBV29-1 and TRBJ2-5, the full variable domain reads SAVISQKPSRDICQRGTSLTIQCQVDSQVTMMFWYRQQPGQSLTLIATANQGSEATYESGFVIDKFPISRPNLTFSTLTVSNMSPEDSSIYLCSLLSVGETQYFGPGTRLLVL.

This clone was detected many times. Distinct nucleotide sequences in the sample also encode this CDR3. The gene calls are TRBV18 and TRBJ2-7; D call uncertain. Trimming left V 0 bases short and J 3 bases short, with 6 bases between. CDR1 is KGHSH, CDR2 LQKENI, per germline. The CDR3 contains 13 residues. CDR3 loop: CASSPPDGYEQYF. CDR3 nucleotides: TGTGCCAGCTCACCACCGGACGGCTACGAGCAGTACTTC.

This chain connects TRBV13 to TRBJ1-2; perhaps TRBD1 as D (5 bases). Per the germline V gene, CDR1 is PRHDT and CDR2 is FYEKMQ (reference sequence). Between the trimmed V and J ends, which lost 5 bases and 3 bases, there was a span of 16 bases. This CDR3 contains 15 residues. CDR3 coding DNA: TGTGCCAGCAGCGCCCCGGGGGGTCAGGACTATGGCTACACCTTC. Amino acid sequence: CASSAPGGQDYGYTF.

J is TRBJ2-3 and V is TRBV13, with a weak D call TRBD2 (5 bases). V lost 8 bases and J 2 bases, leaving 14 bases between the germline ends. CDR3 length: 14 amino acids. Germline V gene sequence: CDR1 PRHDT, CDR2 FYEKMQ (reference sequence). CDR3 loop: CASGDAGSTDTQYF. DNA for the CDR3: TGTGCCAGCGGAGATGCGGGCTCCACAGATACGCAGTATTTT.

On this clone itself: This CDR3 is also generated by other DNA sequences in the sample. The chain combines TRBV6-5 with TRBJ1-2; a weak D match, TRBD1 (6 bases). The CDR3 has 13 residues. In germline, CDR1 is MNHEY, CDR2 SVGAGI. Trimming took 5 bases from V and 4 from J, leaving 11 bases between them. The CDR3 region is CASSTTGFYGYTF. CDR3 in DNA: TGTGCCAGCAGTACTACAGGGTTCTATGGCTACACCTTC.

This clone was observed a few times. J is TRBJ1-1 and V is TRBV5-1, with a tentative D call TRBD1 (5 bases). Germline CDR1 and CDR2: SGHRS and YFSETQ. This CDR3 comprises 16 residues. V shed 4 bases and J shed 0 bases, with 16 bases lying between them. CDR3 sequence (DNA): TGCGCCAGCAGCGACGCCGGGGCCCCCTTGAACACTGAAGCTTTCTTT. Translated: CASSDAGAPLNTEAFF.

The chain recombines TRBV6-5 with TRBJ2-5; the D is unclear. CDR3 length: 14 amino acids. Germline CDR1 reads MNHEY; CDR2 reads SVGAGI. V shed 2 bases and J shed 1 base, with 8 bases lying between them. CDR3 DNA: TGTGCCAGCAGTTACGCGGAGACCCAAGAGACCCAGTACTTC. This codes for CASSYAETQETQYF.

V usage is TRBV15 and J usage is TRBJ2-2; possibly TRBD1 or TRBD2 for D (5 bases each). The CDR3 consists of 15 residues. The germline V gene encodes CDR1 LNHNV and CDR2 YYDKDF (reference sequence). V lost 4 bases to trimming and J lost 7 bases, with 16 bases between them. CDR3 amino acids: CATSMEWGLFGELFF. The CDR3 DNA reads TGTGCCACCAGCATGGAATGGGGGTTATTCGGGGAGCTGTTTTTT.

J is TRBJ1-1 and V is TRBV29-1; 8 nucleotides align to TRBD1. There are 15 residues in the CDR3. Germline CDR1 and CDR2: SQVTM and ANQGSEA. Germline trimming cut 4 bases from V and 6 bases from J; bases unmatched to any gene: 13. CDR3 DNA sequence: TGCAGCGTTGTGTGGGACACACAGGGGGTCGCTGAAGCTTTCTTT. This translates into CSVVWDTQGVAEAFF.

In its sample, this clone was seen many times. Other DNA sequences in this specimen translate into the identical CDR3. The J gene is TRBJ1-5, the V gene TRBV7-9; TRBD1 matches at 7 bases. The V gene end was trimmed by 1 base and the J gene end by 7 bases; junction bases not matched to a gene: 7. Germline V gene sequence: CDR1 SEHNR, CDR2 FQNEAQ (reference sequence). This CDR3 is built from 15 residues. CDR3 sequence reads: CASSLEGAPGQPQHF. For the CDR3, the DNA is TGTGCCAGCAGCTTAGAGGGGGCCCCGGGGCAGCCCCAGCATTTT.

In this sample, this clone turned up once. The CDR3 DNA reads TGCAGCTTATTCTCGGGTGTTGAGCAGTTCTTC. Protein sequence: CSLFSGVEQFF. This chain links TRBV29-1 with TRBJ2-1; D is ambiguous. With 8 bases removed from V and 9 bases from J, the gap between germline ends came to 14 bases. The CDR3 loop spans 11 amino acids. Germline-derived CDR1 and CDR2 are SQVTM and ANQGSEA.

The J gene is TRBJ1-2, the V gene TRBV15; D perhaps matches TRBD1 (6 bases). V gave up 0 bases and J gave up 1 base, with 15 bases separating them. Germline V CDR1 and CDR2: LNHNV, YYDKDF (reference sequence). The CDR3 is 17 amino acids. The CDR3 sequence: CATSREPNHRVNYGYTF. DNA for the CDR3: TGTGCCACCAGCAGAGAACCTAATCACAGGGTTAACTATGGCTACACCTTC.

The chain couples TRBV25-1 to TRBJ2-7, with D tentatively TRBD2 (6 bases). Germline loops: CDR1 MGHDK, CDR2 SYGVNS. The V and J ends lost 7 bases and 5 bases respectively, with 9 bases between them. The CDR3 spans 11 residues. The CDR3 loop is CASTGGNEQYF. DNA for the CDR3: TGTGCCAGCACCGGGGGAAACGAGCAGTACTTC.